Following are 20 T cell receptor beta chains from one sample sequenced in a study of cytomegalovirus exposure and HLA in healthy donors. The PCR contained 60 Vbeta and 13 Jbeta primers. Profiling relied on immunoSEQ multiplex PCR, and the TCRdb table lists in-frame clones only, not all of them. The sample records fewer than 85,000 clones, about 66% being singletons. Sequenced: PBMCs. These TCRs come from a man in his 60s in good health and CMV-seropositive.

The count of this clone is one. The V and J genes are TRBV5-4 and TRBJ1-4, with D uncertain. Trimming removed 2 bases at V and 10 bases at J, with 12 bases between. The CDR3 totals 13 residues. Looked up from germline, CDR1 is SGHNT and CDR2 is YYREEE (reference sequence). The CDR3 sequence: CASSFQSEAKLFF. CDR3 coding DNA: TGTGCCAGCAGCTTTCAGAGCGAGGCAAAACTGTTTTTT.

This chain connects TRBV10-1 to TRBJ2-2, with no clear D. The CDR3 has 15 amino acids. V lost 0 bases to trimming and J lost 4 bases, with 9 bases between them. Germline V gives CDR1 WNHNN, CDR2 SYGVQD (reference sequence). The CDR3 region has the DNA TGCGCCAGCAGTGAGTCGCGCAGGCCCACCGGGGAGCTGTTTTTT. Translating gives CASSESRRPTGELFF.

The chain combines TRBV7-2 with TRBJ1-1; D call uncertain. Germline V lookup: CDR1 SGHTA, CDR2 FQGNSA. Trimming took off 2 bases at V and 0 bases at J, with 10 bases between the two ends. This CDR3 contains 15 residues. This chain's CDR3 is CASSLIQSVNTEAFF. The CDR3 nucleotides are TGTGCCAGCAGCTTAATCCAAAGCGTGAACACTGAAGCTTTCTTT.

The chain employs TRBV29-1 and TRBJ1-1, with 8 nucleotides matching TRBD1. The CDR3 consists of 15 residues. J lost 3 bases, V lost 6 bases, and 12 bases had no gene match. In germline, CDR1 is SQVTM, CDR2 ANQGSEA. CDR3 DNA: TGCAGCGTGACCCCCTCCGGGACAGGCGACACTGAAGCTTTCTTT. Its translation is CSVTPSGTGDTEAFF.

This clone was found a few times. The chain has TRBV10-3 and TRBJ2-3; 15 bases agree with TRBD2. The ends lost 5 bases at V and 3 bases at J; junction bases unmatched: 3. The CDR3 loop spans 16 amino acids. From germline, CDR1 is ENHRY and CDR2 SYGVKD. For the CDR3, the DNA is TGTGCCATCAGTCCGGGACTAGCGGGGGGAACAGATACGCAGTATTTT. It translates to CAISPGLAGGTDTQYF.

The CDR3 DNA reads TGCGCCAGCAGTGACGCCGGGACAGGGACCTACAATGAGCAGTTCTTC. Its translation is CASSDAGTGTYNEQFF. This chain connects TRBV10-2 to TRBJ2-1, with TRBD1 matching 9 bases. The CDR3 contains 16 residues. Looked up from germline, CDR1 is WSHSY and CDR2 is SAAADI. The V and J ends lost 3 bases and 2 bases, in that order; junction bases with no gene match: 5.

The rearrangement links TRBV2 to TRBJ2-7, with D unresolved. Deletions cut 6 bases from V and 6 bases from J, with 9 bases between. The CDR3 consists of 11 residues. Germline CDR1 SNHLY, CDR2 FYNNEI. CDR3 loop: CASSVSGEQYF. The CDR3 nucleotides read TGTGCCAGCAGCGTCTCGGGCGAGCAGTACTTC. Looking up the rest from reference TRBV2 and TRBJ2-7 gives the full variable domain: EPEVTQTPSHQVTQMGQEVILRCVPISNHLYFYWYRQILGQKVEFLVSFYNNEISEKSEIFDDQFSVERPDGSNFTLKIRSTKLEDSAMYFCASSVSGEQYFGPGTRLTVT.

The chain couples TRBV4-3 to TRBJ1-4; 10 bases align to TRBD1. Per germline, CDR1 LGHNA and CDR2 YSLEER. V dropped 2 bases and J dropped 7; count of bases not matched to a gene: 4. This CDR3 comprises 15 residues. This chain's CDR3 is CASSQQTGGSEKLFF. The DNA for the CDR3 is TGCGCCAGCAGCCAACAGACAGGGGGCAGTGAAAAACTGTTTTTT.

J is TRBJ2-5 and V is TRBV11-2; the D gene is possibly TRBD2 (5 bases). This CDR3 has 15 amino acids. The germline CDR1 and CDR2 sequences are SGHAT and FQNNGV. Trimming cost V 1 base and J 5 bases, with 14 bases left between them. CDR3 DNA: TGTGCCAGCAGCTTAGGGGAGACACCGAGGGAGACCCAGTACTTC. Translation gives CASSLGETPRETQYF.

V and J are TRBV28 and TRBJ2-5, with 7 bases identical to TRBD2. The length of the CDR3 is 13 residues. V trimming: 6 bases; J trimming: 5 bases; junction bases outside the gene matches: 6. Germline V gene sequence: CDR1 MDHEN, CDR2 SYDVKM. The CDR3: CASSRGVEETQYF. The DNA for the CDR3 is TGTGCCAGCAGCCGGGGGGTAGAGGAGACCCAGTACTTC.

This chain links TRBV4-3 with TRBJ1-4; TRBD1 matches 9 bases. CDR1 and CDR2 (germline): LGHNA, YSLEER. The CDR3 loop spans 18 amino acids. The V gene end was trimmed by 4 bases and the J gene end by 0 bases; junction bases not matched to a gene: 9. This chain's CDR3 is CASSLGTGRGATNEKLFF. Written as DNA, the CDR3 is TGCGCCAGCAGCCTTGGGACAGGGAGAGGGGCAACTAATGAAAAACTGTTTTTT.

This clone was found a few times. This chain links TRBV19 with TRBJ2-5, with 9 bases matching TRBD1. This CDR3 contains 16 residues. After removal of 5 bases from V and 1 base from J, the junction contained 8 bases not matched to a gene. Germline V gene lookup returns CDR1 LNHDA and CDR2 SQIVND (reference sequence). Here the CDR3 DNA reads TGTGCCAGTAGTCCGGGGACAGGGTATTTCCAAGAGACCCAGTACTTC. Residues: CASSPGTGYFQETQYF. The complete variable domain, with remaining parts taken from reference TRBV19 and TRBJ2-5, reads DGGITQSPKYLFRKEGQNVTLSCEQNLNHDAMYWYRQDPGQGLRLIYYSQIVNDFQKGDIAEGYSVSREKKESFPLTVTSAQKNPTAFYLCASSPGTGYFQETQYFGPGTRLLVL.

The chain is built from TRBV4-1 and TRBJ1-1, with no clear D. The V end lost 0 bases, the J end lost 7 bases, and 15 bases lay between the germline ends. The CDR3 totals 15 residues. Germline CDR1 and CDR2: MGHRA and YSYEKL. CDR3 amino acids: CASSQDSSPSREAFF. CDR3 coding DNA: TGCGCCAGCAGCCAAGATTCGAGCCCATCGCGTGAAGCTTTCTTT.

There are a few counts of this clone. V is TRBV4-2 and J is TRBJ2-7; TRBD1 matches at 8 bases. The CDR3 consists of 16 residues. Trimming at V came to 0 bases and at J to 1 base, leaving 5 bases not matched to a gene. CDR1 is LGHNA and CDR2 is YNFKEQ in the germline V gene. CDR3 nucleotide sequence: TGTGCCAGCAGCCAAGAGGACAGGGCATTATCCTACGAGCAGTACTTC. Its protein product is CASSQEDRALSYEQYF.

The genes are TRBV2 and TRBJ2-7; D call uncertain. V shed 1 base and J shed 6 bases, with 10 bases lying between them. This CDR3 spans 13 amino acids. CDR1 and CDR2 (germline): SNHLY, FYNNEI. The CDR3 nucleotides are TGTGCCAGCAGTGAAGTGCCTAAGCCCGAGCAGTACTTC. Translating it yields CASSEVPKPEQYF.

The rearrangement uses TRBV28 and TRBJ2-7; D remains unclear. CDR3 length: 14 residues. Trimming cost V 6 bases and J 2 bases, with 14 bases left between them. Germline V gene lookup returns CDR1 MDHEN and CDR2 SYDVKM. CDR3 residues: CASSYLQPPYEQYF. The CDR3 nucleotides read TGTGCCAGCAGCTATTTACAGCCCCCCTACGAGCAGTACTTC.

This clone turned up a few times. This sequence joins TRBV7-9 and TRBJ2-3; TRBD2 matches at 8 bases. Losses at the gene ends were 4 bases for V and 0 bases for J; bases not matched to a gene: 6. This CDR3 has 16 residues. CDR1 and CDR2 from the germline V gene are SEHNR and FQNEAQ (reference sequence). The CDR3, as DNA: TGTGCCAGCAGCTCGCGACTAGCGAGCAGCACAGATACGCAGTATTTT. It yields the protein CASSSRLASSTDTQYF.

There are a few counts of this clone. The V and J genes are TRBV9 and TRBJ2-2; D perhaps matches TRBD1 (6 bases). The V gene's germline CDR1 is SGDLS and CDR2 YYNGEE. V shed 4 bases and J shed 1 base, with 14 bases lying between them. The CDR3 runs 16 residues. The CDR3 DNA reads as TGTGCCAGCAGCCGCGCCGACAGGCTGAACACCGGGGAGCTGTTTTTT. This encodes CASSRADRLNTGELFF.

This clone was observed a few times. This chain uses TRBV30 with TRBJ1-2; TRBD1 might be the D (6 bases). Deletions cut 2 bases from V and 3 bases from J, with 13 bases between. In germline, CDR1 is GTSNPN, CDR2 SVGIG (reference sequence). This CDR3 is built from 14 residues. The CDR3 DNA sequence: TGTGCCTGGAGTCCCTGGACAGACTACTATGGCTACACCTTC. Translated, it gives CAWSPWTDYYGYTF.

The genes are TRBV28 and TRBJ2-7; TRBD2 matches 13 bases. The CDR3 has 14 amino acids. The V gene's germline CDR1 is MDHEN and CDR2 SYDVKM. J gave up 6 bases and V 3 bases, and 2 bases lay outside the gene matches. The CDR3 DNA is TGTGCCAGCAGTTTCGGACTAGCGGGAGCCGAGCAGTACTTC. It is translated as CASSFGLAGAEQYF.